This T cell receptor (beta chain) was retrieved from a study of shared clonotypes between healthy human individuals. Turning to this clone: The antigen remains unidentified.

Study-level findings and limits: Larger richness was generally estimated for naive than memory subsets.

Trimming removed 3 bases at V and 5 bases at J, with 10 bases between. In germline, CDR1 is KGHSH, CDR2 LQKENI. The length of the CDR3 is 13 residues. The run depth of the assay was deep. Clones were read by immunoSEQ multiplex PCR, and TCRdb kept only the in-frame ones, dropping some. The sample lists some 200,000 clones, 60% to 80% occurring once. The rearrangement links TRBV18 to TRBJ2-5; D gene unclear. The TCR comes from a man aged 25 to 40 in good health. Sequenced sample: memory CD4+ T cells sorted from blood. Noted subset: CD45RA-negative fraction. CDR3: CASSPLRAETQYF. For the CDR3, the DNA is TGTGCCAGCTCACCCTTAAGGGCGGAGACCCAGTACTTC.